This is a list of T cell receptor beta chains from one sample in a study of blood T cell repertoires in COVID-19. Repertoires were generated with immunoSEQ multiplex PCR, while TCRdb's copy carries only in-frame clones and drops some. The table shows some 230,000 clones, with roughly 80% occurring only once. The sequencing input was PBMCs or T cells enriched from blood (not recorded which). The receptor set was obtained from a middle-aged woman with acute COVID-19. Each CDR3 is given with its conserved first and last residue. The order of the fields is clone size, V gene, D gene, J gene, CDR3 DNA, CDR3 protein. D genes are given only for firm matches. Where a row states a size, it is once, few, many or the class of an expanded clone; other rows omit it.

clone size: once
V gene: TRBV29-1
D gene: NA
J gene: TRBJ1-2
CDR3 DNA: TGCAGCGCAATTATACGGACTCTTGGCTACACCTTC
CDR3 protein: CSAIIRTLGYTF

clone size: NA
V gene: TRBV6-1
D gene: NA
J gene: TRBJ1-2
CDR3 DNA: TGTGCCAGCAGTGAGGTACAACACACCTTC
CDR3 protein: CASSEVQHTF

clone size: NA
V gene: TRBV4-1
D gene: TRBD2
J gene: TRBJ2-1
CDR3 DNA: TGCGCCAGCAGCCAAGGACTCAGCGGGAGTACGTTCTTC
CDR3 protein: CASSQGLSGSTFF

clone size: NA
V gene: TRBV5-1
D gene: NA
J gene: TRBJ1-2
CDR3 DNA: TGCGCCAGCAGCTTGGGGTTGGGCGAAAACTATGGCTACACCTTC
CDR3 protein: CASSLGLGENYGYTF

clone size: few
V gene: TRBV5-1
D gene: TRBD2
J gene: TRBJ2-1
CDR3 DNA: TGCGCCAGCAGCCTGATAGCGGGGGGGACTAGTGAGCAGTTCTTC
CDR3 protein: CASSLIAGGTSEQFF

clone size: NA
V gene: TRBV5-3
D gene: NA
J gene: TRBJ2-2
CDR3 DNA: TGTGCCAGAAGCTTGGGCCCCCGGGGCGGGGAGCTGTTTTTT
CDR3 protein: CARSLGPRGGELFF

clone size: NA
V gene: TRBV18
D gene: NA
J gene: TRBJ1-6
CDR3 DNA: TGTGCCAGCTCACCTGGGGAGGGGATGAATTCACCCCTCCACTTT
CDR3 protein: CASSPGEGMNSPLHF

clone size: once
V gene: TRBV30
D gene: TRBD2
J gene: TRBJ2-3
CDR3 DNA: TGTGCCTGGAGTCCAACAGCTAGCGGGGGGGCTAGGGATACGCAGTATTTT
CDR3 protein: CAWSPTASGGARDTQYF

clone size: NA
V gene: TRBV30
D gene: NA
J gene: TRBJ2-7
CDR3 DNA: TGTGCCTGGAGTGTAAATCGGAGGCGCTACGAGCAGTACTTC
CDR3 protein: CAWSVNRRRYEQYF

clone size: NA
V gene: TRBV28
D gene: TRBD2
J gene: TRBJ2-5
CDR3 DNA: TGTGCCAGCGGAGGACTAGCGGGAGCGGGAGAGACCCAGTACTTC
CDR3 protein: CASGGLAGAGETQYF

clone size: NA
V gene: TRBV5-1
D gene: NA
J gene: TRBJ2-1
CDR3 DNA: TGCGCCAGCAGCTTAGGACTGAGCAATGAGCAGTTCTTC
CDR3 protein: CASSLGLSNEQFF

clone size: NA
V gene: TRBV5-1
D gene: TRBD2
J gene: TRBJ2-1
CDR3 DNA: TGCGCCAGCAGCCCCGGGACTAGCGGTTACAATGAGCAGTTCTTC
CDR3 protein: CASSPGTSGYNEQFF

clone size: NA
V gene: TRBV4-3
D gene: NA
J gene: TRBJ1-2
CDR3 DNA: TGCGCCAGCAGCCAAGACCGGGGGGGCTATGGCTACACCTTC
CDR3 protein: CASSQDRGGYGYTF

clone size: NA
V gene: TRBV27
D gene: NA
J gene: TRBJ1-5
CDR3 DNA: TGTGCCAGCAGTTCTTTGACAGGCGATAGCAATCAGCCCCAGCATTTT
CDR3 protein: CASSSLTGDSNQPQHF

clone size: NA
V gene: TRBV7-7
D gene: NA
J gene: TRBJ2-5
CDR3 DNA: TGTGCCAGCAGTTCTCCAGGGCGCAACCAAGAGACCCAGTACTTC
CDR3 protein: CASSSPGRNQETQYF

clone size: once
V gene: TRBV30
D gene: TRBD1
J gene: TRBJ2-1
CDR3 DNA: TGTGCCTGGAGTACCGGGACAGCATACAATGAGCAGTTCTTC
CDR3 protein: CAWSTGTAYNEQFF

clone size: NA
V gene: TRBV11-2
D gene: TRBD2
J gene: TRBJ2-1
CDR3 DNA: TGTGCCAGCAGTTTTAGCGGGAGCCGATACTCCTACAATGAGCAGTTCTTC
CDR3 protein: CASSFSGSRYSYNEQFF

clone size: NA
V gene: TRBV19
D gene: NA
J gene: TRBJ2-2
CDR3 DNA: TGTGCCAGTAGTCCCAGCACCGGGGAGCTGTTTTTT
CDR3 protein: CASSPSTGELFF

clone size: NA
V gene: TRBV5-4
D gene: NA
J gene: TRBJ1-2
CDR3 DNA: TGTGCCAGCAGCTTGGCTTTGACAGCCTATGGCTACACCTTC
CDR3 protein: CASSLALTAYGYTF

clone size: NA
V gene: TRBV15
D gene: TRBD2
J gene: TRBJ2-1
CDR3 DNA: TGTGCCACCAGCAGAGACAGAACTAGCGGGAATGAGCAGTTCTTC
CDR3 protein: CATSRDRTSGNEQFF

clone size: NA
V gene: TRBV5-6
D gene: NA
J gene: TRBJ1-2
CDR3 DNA: TGTGCCAGCAGCTTGGATCCAGGGTGGCATGGCTACACCTTC
CDR3 protein: CASSLDPGWHGYTF

clone size: NA
V gene: TRBV5-4
D gene: NA
J gene: TRBJ1-1
CDR3 DNA: TGTGCCAGCAGCTTGGCCACGCGGGTGGCTGAAGCTTTCTTT
CDR3 protein: CASSLATRVAEAFF

clone size: NA
V gene: TRBV5-4
D gene: NA
J gene: TRBJ2-7
CDR3 DNA: TGTGCCAGCAGCTTTAGGGGGAGGGAAACCTACGAGCAGTACTTC
CDR3 protein: CASSFRGRETYEQYF

clone size: NA
V gene: TRBV18
D gene: TRBD1
J gene: TRBJ2-7
CDR3 DNA: TGTGCCAGCTCACTGGGGACAGGGGTTTCCTACGAGCAGTACTTC
CDR3 protein: CASSLGTGVSYEQYF

clone size: NA
V gene: TRBV7-8
D gene: TRBD1
J gene: TRBJ2-2
CDR3 DNA: TGTGCCAGCACCCAGCCAGGAGACAGGGGGAGGACCGGGGAGCTGTTTTTT
CDR3 protein: CASTQPGDRGRTGELFF

clone size: NA
V gene: TRBV3-1/TRBV3-2
D gene: TRBD1
J gene: TRBJ1-2
CDR3 DNA: TGTGCCAGCAGCCAAGAATTCGGAATGACAGGGATCTATGGCTACACCTTC
CDR3 protein: CASSQEFGMTGIYGYTF

clone size: NA
V gene: TRBV4-2
D gene: TRBD1
J gene: TRBJ1-5
CDR3 DNA: TGTGCCAGCAGCTTAGGGGACAGGGGGGGGTACAATCAGCCCCAGCATTTT
CDR3 protein: CASSLGDRGGYNQPQHF

clone size: NA
V gene: TRBV7-9
D gene: NA
J gene: TRBJ2-7
CDR3 DNA: TGTGCCAGCAGCTTACCACGGGAAGGAGTCTACGAGCAGTACTTC
CDR3 protein: CASSLPREGVYEQYF

clone size: NA
V gene: TRBV11-3
D gene: NA
J gene: TRBJ1-6
CDR3 DNA: TGTGCCAGCAGCTTAGAGAGGTATAATTCACCCCTCCACTTT
CDR3 protein: CASSLERYNSPLHF

clone size: once
V gene: TRBV2
D gene: TRBD1
J gene: TRBJ2-2
CDR3 DNA: TGTGCCAGCAGTGTTCAGGGGGCTGGCGGGGAGCTGTTTTTT
CDR3 protein: CASSVQGAGGELFF

clone size: many
V gene: TRBV5-1
D gene: NA
J gene: TRBJ2-7
CDR3 DNA: TGCGCCAGCAGCCGGGACAAAGGCGAGCAGTACTTC
CDR3 protein: CASSRDKGEQYF

clone size: NA
V gene: TRBV5-8
D gene: NA
J gene: TRBJ1-4
CDR3 DNA: TGTGCCAGCAGCTTGAGCGGGGCGGGGGTGCGTGAAAAACTGTTTTTT
CDR3 protein: CASSLSGAGVREKLFF